The source of this TCR beta chain is a study of blood T cell repertoires in COVID-19. Sequencing was performed with immunoSEQ multiplex PCR; in TCRdb, only in-frame clones are kept and a portion is missing. The data show some 150,000 clones, 75% to 85% seen once. This clone was seen more than once but under ten times. This clonotype was sampled from a man aged 55 to 70 with acute or convalescent COVID-19. The sequenced material came from peripheral blood.

The CDR3 DNA reads as TGTGCCAGCAGCCTCACTAGCGGGAGGACCACAGATACGCAGTATTTT. Protein sequence: CASSLTSGRTTDTQYF. The chain is built from TRBV4-2 and TRBJ2-3; TRBD2 aligns across 12 bases. CDR3 size: 16 residues. The germline V gene has CDR1 LGHNA and CDR2 YNFKEQ. V lost 4 bases and J lost 2; bases outside the gene matches: 4.